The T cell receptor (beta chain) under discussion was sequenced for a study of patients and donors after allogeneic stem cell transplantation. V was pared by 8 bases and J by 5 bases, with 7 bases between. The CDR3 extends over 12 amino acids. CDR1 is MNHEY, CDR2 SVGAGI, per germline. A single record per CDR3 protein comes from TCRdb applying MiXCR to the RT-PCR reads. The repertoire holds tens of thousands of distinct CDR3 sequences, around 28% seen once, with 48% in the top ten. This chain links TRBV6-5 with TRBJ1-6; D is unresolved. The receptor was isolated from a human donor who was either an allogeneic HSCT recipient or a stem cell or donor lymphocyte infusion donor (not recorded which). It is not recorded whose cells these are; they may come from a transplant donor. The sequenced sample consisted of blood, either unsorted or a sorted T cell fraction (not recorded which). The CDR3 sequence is CASGRNNSPLHF. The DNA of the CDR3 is TGTGCCAGCGGGCGGAATAATTCACCCCTCCACTTT.